This T cell receptor beta chain stems from a study of blood T cell repertoires in COVID-19. Study overall: From the United States, Italy and Spain came samples of acute and convalescent COVID-19. T cells, B-cell-depleted T cells, or PBMCs provided the cDNA or gDNA that served as material.

This clone was found once. The ends were cut back, 4 bases at V and 9 bases at J, with 15 bases in the middle. CDR3 length: 13 residues. Germline V gene data show CDR1 as LNHDA and CDR2 as SQIVND (reference sequence). Original data processing: Estimates of nucleated cell counts were drawn from the amplification of reference gene primers. The table came from immunoSEQ multiplex PCR; TCRdb's copy has only in-frame clones and leaves some out. V and J calls and clone size are those listed in that table; D and trimming were worked out from the DNA. The sample has 150,000 to 200,000 clones; roughly 77% are singletons.

The sequenced material came from peripheral blood. The V gene is TRBV19, the J gene TRBJ1-1; D remains unclear. The TCR originated in a man between 70 and 80 years old with active or convalescent COVID-19. CDR3 nucleotides: TGTGCCAGTAGTAAAGGCCAGGAGGAGAAAGCTTTCTTT. It yields the protein CASSKGQEEKAFF.